A single sample gave rise to the 25 T cell receptor beta chains below, sequenced in a study of T-cell reconstitution after alpha-beta-depleted transplantation in children. Unique molecular identifiers were incorporated during preparation of the TCRbeta library. In TCRdb, the PCR reads were re-called with MiXCR into one record per CDR3 protein. The table lists roughly 490,000 distinct CDR3 sequences, roughly 11% of them singletons. This specimen consisted of PBMCs, mostly from graft donor cells, obtained 180 days after TCRalphabeta/CD19-depleted stem cell transplant. These receptors were collected from a female patient between 2 and 15 years old who had a stem cell transplant for aplastic anemia, so the T cells may come from the graft donor.

The CDR3 sequence: CASVRGVAGVTDTQYF. The CDR3, as DNA: TGCGCCAGCGTCCGGGGGGTCGCAGGAGTTACAGATACGCAGTATTTT. This chain links TRBV5-1 with TRBJ2-3, with 7 positions matching TRBD2. From germline, CDR1 is SGHRS and CDR2 YFSETQ. V shed 7 bases and J 3 bases; nucleotides not matched to a gene: 14. The CDR3 runs 16 residues.

The rearrangement joins TRBV20-1 to TRBJ2-3; TRBD2 matches 8 bases. The CDR3 covers 16 residues. V gave up 5 bases and J gave up 5 bases; unmatched junction bases: 15. The germline gives CDR1 DFQATT, CDR2 SNEGSKA (reference sequence). The CDR3 is CSASTAGTSVLDTQYF. Written as DNA, the CDR3 is TGCAGTGCTTCAACCGCCGGGACTAGTGTTTTAGATACGCAGTATTTT.

This chain uses TRBV2 with TRBJ2-1, with 12 positions matching TRBD2. The germline V gene encodes CDR1 SNHLY and CDR2 FYNNEI. The junction had 6 bases not matched to a gene; V was cut back by 6 bases and J by 6 bases. The CDR3 is 15 amino acids. The DNA for the CDR3 is TGTGCCAGCAGAGATGGACTAGCGGGGCGCAATGAGCAGTTCTTC. This codes for CASRDGLAGRNEQFF.

CDR3 in DNA: TGTGCCAGCAGCCCAACGGAGACCCAGTACTTC. This encodes CASSPTETQYF. The rearrangement links TRBV11-2 to TRBJ2-5; D gene uncertain. V shed 5 bases and J shed 5 bases, with 6 bases lying between them. The CDR3 consists of 11 residues. In germline, CDR1 is SGHAT, CDR2 FQNNGV.

The V gene is TRBV28, the J gene TRBJ2-2, with D unclear. Germline values: CDR1 MDHEN, CDR2 SYDVKM. The length of the CDR3 is 12 residues. V was cut by 0 bases and J by 9 bases, with 5 bases left in between. The CDR3 loop reads CASSLWGRELFF. The CDR3 bases are TGTGCCAGCAGTTTATGGGGTCGGGAGCTGTTTTTT.

This clonotype was found a few times. The V call is TRBV6-2 or TRBV6-3, the J call TRBJ2-1; no clear D. Germline assignment: CDR1 MNHEY and CDR2 SVGEGT. V dropped 2 bases and J dropped 0 bases, with 8 bases sitting between them. The CDR3 has 15 amino acids. The CDR3 nucleotides read TGTGCCAGCAGTTACGCTCTTAGCTCCTACAATGAGCAGTTCTTC. Translation gives CASSYALSSYNEQFF.

This clonotype was seen a handful of times. The chain employs TRBV20-1 and TRBJ1-2; D is possibly TRBD1 (5 bases). Per the germline V gene, CDR1 is DFQATT and CDR2 is SNEGSKA (reference sequence). Trimming took 2 bases from V and 8 from J, leaving 24 bases between them. The CDR3 length is 16 residues. The CDR3 region is CSARSRAFWQNPGYTF. CDR3 nucleotide sequence: TGCAGTGCTAGATCCAGGGCCTTTTGGCAGAATCCGGGCTACACCTTC.

A few counts support this clonotype. The J gene is TRBJ1-1, the V gene TRBV5-5, with D possibly TRBD1 on 6 matching bases. V lost 3 bases, J lost 3 bases, and 9 bases lay in between. The CDR3 has 13 amino acids. Germline loops: CDR1 SGHKS, CDR2 YYEKEE (reference sequence). The CDR3 sequence is CASSWGLDTEAFF. The CDR3 region has the DNA TGTGCCAGCAGCTGGGGGCTTGACACTGAAGCTTTCTTT.

The table lists this clonotype with a few counts. The V gene is TRBV29-1, the J gene TRBJ1-1; 10 bases align to TRBD1. The CDR3 is made up of 12 amino acids. Germline CDR1 reads SQVTM; CDR2 reads ANQGSEA. Losses at the gene ends were 6 bases for V and 14 bases for J; bases not matched to a gene: 12. The CDR3 DNA follows: TGCAGCGTGGCCGGGACAGGGGATAAGGACTTCTTT. Its translation is CSVAGTGDKDFF. The full variable domain, with the rest looked up from reference TRBV29-1 and TRBJ1-1, is SAVISQKPSRDICQRGTSLTIQCQVDSQVTMMFWYRQQPGQSLTLIATANQGSEATYESGFVIDKFPISRPNLTFSTLTVSNMSPEDSSIYLCSVAGTGDKDFFGQGTRLTVV.

The chain carries TRBV20-1 and TRBJ2-7; the D is unclear. The CDR3 totals 14 residues. Germline lookup yields CDR1 DFQATT and CDR2 SNEGSKA (reference sequence). Trimming shortened V by 3 bases and J by 3 bases, and 15 bases separated the two germline ends. The CDR3 nucleotides are TGCAGTGCTAGGCCGTGGACCCGTAGCTACGAGCAGTACTTC. Translated: CSARPWTRSYEQYF.

The V gene is TRBV24-1, the J gene TRBJ1-2; the D is unclear. CDR1 and CDR2 (germline): KGHDR, SFDVKD. The CDR3 contains 12 residues. With 1 base removed from V and 2 bases from J, the gap between germline ends came to 1 base. The CDR3 is CATSDFNYGYTF. The CDR3 region has the DNA TGTGCCACCAGTGATTTCAACTATGGCTACACCTTC.

The rearrangement uses TRBV12-3 or TRBV12-4 and TRBJ2-2; D might be TRBD1 (5 bases). Trimming left V 7 bases short and J 5 bases short, with 17 bases between. CDR3 length: 15 amino acids. For the CDR3, the DNA is TGTGCCAGCACCCTGACAGCTAGAATTACCGGGGAGCTGTTTTTT. Protein product: CASTLTARITGELFF.

The V and J genes are TRBV7-2 and TRBJ2-3; 7 nucleotides line up with TRBD2. The germline CDR1 and CDR2 sequences are SGHTA and FQGNSA. V shed 3 bases and J 3 bases; nucleotides not matched to a gene: 12. The CDR3 is 17 residues long. In nucleotides, the CDR3 is TGTGCCAGCAGCTTTCACCTTGCGGGAGTGACGACAGATACGCAGTATTTT. Its protein is CASSFHLAGVTTDTQYF.

The rearrangement joins TRBV18 to TRBJ2-3; D is uncertain. The germline gives CDR1 KGHSH, CDR2 LQKENI. The CDR3 totals 16 residues. The V end was cut by 1 base, the J end by 0 bases, with 11 bases between. CDR3 sequence (DNA): TGTGCCAGCTCACCACGTGACACCATTAGCACAGATACGCAGTATTTT. Translated, it gives CASSPRDTISTDTQYF. The entire variable domain, with the rest obtained from reference TRBV18 and TRBJ2-3, is as follows: NAGVMQNPRHLVRRRGQEARLRCSPMKGHSHVYWYRQLPEEGLKFMVYLQKENIIDESGMPKERFSAEFPKEGPSILRIQQVVRGDSAAYFCASSPRDTISTDTQYFGPGTRLTVL.

This clonotype showed up many times. The V gene is TRBV6-5, the J gene TRBJ2-2; unclear D gene. CDR1 and CDR2 from the germline V gene are MNHEY and SVGAGI. Trimming cost V 4 bases and J 0 bases, with 12 bases left between them. The CDR3 length is 16 residues. The CDR3 nucleotides read TGTGCCAGCAGTTTCACCCCTCAAGCGAACACCGGGGAGCTGTTTTTT. As protein: CASSFTPQANTGELFF.

V gene TRBV24-1 combines with J gene TRBJ2-3; possibly TRBD2 for D (7 bases). V shed 3 bases and J shed 6 bases, with 18 bases lying between them. The germline V gene has CDR1 KGHDR and CDR2 SFDVKD. This CDR3 has 16 residues. This chain's CDR3 is CATSDRSREGVDTQYF. DNA of the CDR3: TGTGCCACCAGTGATAGAAGCAGGGAGGGGGTCGATACGCAGTATTTT.

This clonotype was recorded a few times. V and J are TRBV6-2 or TRBV6-3 and TRBJ2-1, with a possible D match to TRBD2 (5 bases). CDR1 is MNHEY, CDR2 SVGEGT, per germline. The CDR3 contains 16 residues. Between the trimmed V and J ends, which lost 5 bases and 0 bases, there was a span of 14 bases. The CDR3 reads CASSIPMAGSYNEQFF. CDR3 nucleotides: TGTGCCAGCAGTATCCCGATGGCGGGCTCCTACAATGAGCAGTTCTTC.

This clonotype turned up a few times. This chain links TRBV7-2 with TRBJ2-7, with a weak D call TRBD2 (6 bases). The germline V gene has CDR1 SGHTA and CDR2 FQGNSA. CDR3 length: 15 amino acids. V was pared by 1 base and J by 6 bases, with 16 bases between. The CDR3 coding sequence is TGTGCCAGCAGCTTAGTGGTTAGCGGAAAAATCGAGCAGTACTTC. Translating gives CASSLVVSGKIEQYF.

This chain joins TRBV14 and TRBJ2-1; 10 bases match TRBD2. The V gene end was trimmed by 4 bases and the J gene end by 6 bases; junction bases not matched to a gene: 6. Germline V gives CDR1 SGHDN, CDR2 FVKESK. The CDR3 has 15 amino acids. Here the CDR3 DNA reads TGTGCCAGCAGCCCCTCTAGCGGGAGTGGCAATGAGCAGTTCTTC. Protein product: CASSPSSGSGNEQFF.

This chain connects TRBV28 to TRBJ2-7, with 7 bases aligning to TRBD1. V trimming: 3 bases; J trimming: 2 bases; junction bases outside the gene matches: 1. CDR3 length: 13 amino acids. Germline lookup yields CDR1 MDHEN and CDR2 SYDVKM. CDR3 DNA: TGTGCCAGCAGTTTGACAGGGCCCTACGAGCAGTACTTC. The encoded protein is CASSLTGPYEQYF.

This chain links TRBV30 with TRBJ2-3; 10 positions match TRBD2. From germline, CDR1 is GTSNPN and CDR2 SVGIG (reference sequence). V was pared by 3 bases and J by 5 bases, with 11 bases of the junction left unmatched. The CDR3 covers 16 residues. The CDR3 loop reads CAWRVATSGMLDTQYF. Written as DNA, the CDR3 is TGTGCCTGGAGGGTTGCAACTAGCGGGATGTTAGATACGCAGTATTTT.

CDR3 region: CASSQDRHRPTPGELFF. The DNA of the CDR3 is TGTGCCAGCAGCCAAGACCGTCACCGGCCAACCCCCGGGGAGCTGTTTTTT. V and J are TRBV3-1 and TRBJ2-2, with unresolved D. The V gene lost 0 bases and the J gene lost 6 bases, with 17 bases spanning the gap. Germline values: CDR1 LGHDT, CDR2 YNNKEL (reference sequence). The length of the CDR3 is 17 residues.

There are a few counts of this clonotype. The chain is built from TRBV7-9 and TRBJ1-1; maybe TRBD1 (5 bases). CDR1 SEHNR and CDR2 FQNEAQ come from the germline V gene (reference sequence). The CDR3 has 14 amino acids. V was trimmed by 8 bases and J by 4 bases, leaving 17 bases between them. The CDR3: CASGTGGGGTEAFF. For the CDR3, the DNA is TGTGCCAGCGGCACAGGCGGGGGTGGCACTGAAGCTTTCTTT.

This chain joins TRBV24-1 and TRBJ2-2; possibly TRBD1 for D (5 bases). Germline loops: CDR1 KGHDR, CDR2 SFDVKD. The CDR3 sequence is 15 residues long. The ends were cut back, 1 base at V and 6 bases at J, with 11 bases in the middle. The CDR3 loop is CATSDFRETAGELFF. CDR3 bases: TGTGCCACCAGTGATTTCCGAGAGACAGCCGGGGAGCTGTTTTTT.

The chain combines TRBV5-4 with TRBJ2-3, with D perhaps matching TRBD2 (6 bases). CDR3 length equals 16 residues. The V end was cut by 3 bases, the J end by 0 bases, with 14 bases between. Germline lookup yields CDR1 SGHNT and CDR2 YYREEE (reference sequence). CDR3 nucleotides: TGTGCCAGCAGCTCGAGACTAGGATCTAGCACAGATACGCAGTATTTT. Translated: CASSSRLGSSTDTQYF.